Listed below are T cell receptor beta chains from one sample, sequenced in a study of blood T cell repertoires in COVID-19. Clones were sequenced by immunoSEQ multiplex PCR, and TCRdb holds only the in-frame ones, with some missing. The sample lists approximately 300,000 clones, around 86% occurring once. The source material was PBMCs or T cells enriched from blood (not recorded which). These receptors all come from a man in his 60s who had recovered from COVID-19. Both conserved end residues are trimmed from each CDR3.

>TRBV19
ASSSFSGGSGNTIY
>TRBV7-3
ASSLEGSGPYRNEQF
>TRBV18
ASSPRQGVKGETQY
>TRBV7-8
ASSPGGKGTEAF
>TRBV4-1
ASSQDVRDRVGEQY
>TRBV27
ASSPRAGVSYGYT
>TRBV6-2/TRBV6-3
ASSSSGSGETQY
>TRBV9
ASSVGASGRPGGETQY
>TRBV7-5
ARSLAGLAGVCEQY
>TRBV27
ASSLILADEQF
>TRBV18
ASSPGPGYREAF
>TRBV28
ASYRGLSTGELF
>TRBV5-1
ASSLAGLAENNEQF
>TRBV15
ATSRLAELSYEQY
>TRBV3-1/TRBV3-2
ASSQDVAVSGANVLT
>TRBV7-9
AGGRTDNSPLH
>TRBV5-8
ASRYGGSTNEKLF
>TRBV7-3
ASSLIGQEAF
>TRBV5-1
ASNWREGRDTQY
>TRBV7-3
ASSFTGGNTEAF
>TRBV11-1
ASSLANSPLH
>TRBV28
ASTGGGQRNTEAF
>TRBV12-5
ASAMTGETQY
>TRBV5-8
ASSAGLAGGPSEEQY
>TRBV6-5
ASSRGNQPQH
>TRBV24-1
ATSGVSGSHEQY
>TRBV6-5
ASRPPGGLVDTQY
>TRBV6-1
ASSEERRLGDEQY
>TRBV7-2
ASSPLVAGGPGEQF